These 5 T cell receptor beta chains were all obtained from the same sample, sequenced in a study of T-cell memory formation after mild COVID-19. TCRdb re-called the 5' RACE reads through MiXCR, storing one row per CDR3 protein. The sample lists around 510,000 distinct CDR3 sequences; roughly 21% were seen once. Sample: PBMCs or a T cell subset sorted from them (not recorded which). These receptor sequences come from an adult woman who had mild COVID-19 (a few samples of this study predate the infection). Cell type and time point are not known.

The sample holds many counts of this clonotype. This chain uses TRBV7-2 with TRBJ1-2; 9 bases line up with TRBD1. The V gene end was trimmed by 7 bases and the J gene end by 2 bases; junction bases not matched to a gene: 5. CDR1 and CDR2 from the germline V gene are SGHTA and FQGNSA. The CDR3 contains 14 residues. CDR3: CASTPGQGNYGYTF. Written as DNA, the CDR3 is TGTGCCAGCACCCCGGGACAGGGAAACTATGGCTACACCTTC.

The chain employs TRBV5-1 and TRBJ2-2; maybe TRBD2 (5 bases). The CDR3 loop spans 15 amino acids. Germline lookup yields CDR1 SGHRS and CDR2 YFSETQ. V was cut by 1 base and J by 6 bases, with 13 bases left in between. The CDR3 spells CASSLSEGAAGELFF. Written as DNA, the CDR3 is TGCGCCAGCAGCTTGTCTGAGGGTGCGGCCGGGGAGCTGTTTTTT.

The sample holds a few counts of this clonotype. The genes are TRBV15 and TRBJ2-1, with a weak D call TRBD1 (6 bases). This CDR3 comprises 14 residues. In germline, CDR1 is LNHNV, CDR2 YYDKDF (reference sequence). Trimming pared 4 bases from V and 3 bases from J, leaving 10 bases between. CDR3 nucleotide sequence: TGTGCCACCAGCAAAACAGGGATCTACAATGAGCAGTTCTTC. The encoded protein is CATSKTGIYNEQFF.

The chain couples TRBV5-1 to TRBJ2-4, with 8 positions matching TRBD1. This CDR3 has 15 residues. Per the germline V gene, CDR1 is SGHRS and CDR2 is YFSETQ. The ends lost 0 bases at V and 3 bases at J; junction bases unmatched: 2. CDR3 DNA sequence: TGCGCCAGCAGCTTGGGGACAGGGTACAAAAACATTCAGTACTTC. The encoded protein is CASSLGTGYKNIQYF.

The V call is TRBV6-2 or TRBV6-3, the J call TRBJ2-3, with TRBD2 matching over 8 bases. The CDR3 has 16 residues. Germline-derived CDR1 and CDR2 are MNHEY and SVGEGT. After removal of 2 bases from V and 2 bases from J, the junction contained 6 bases not matched to a gene. CDR3 coding DNA: TGTGCCAGCAGTTACGGAGCGGGAGCCGTCACAGATACGCAGTATTTT. This translates into CASSYGAGAVTDTQYF.